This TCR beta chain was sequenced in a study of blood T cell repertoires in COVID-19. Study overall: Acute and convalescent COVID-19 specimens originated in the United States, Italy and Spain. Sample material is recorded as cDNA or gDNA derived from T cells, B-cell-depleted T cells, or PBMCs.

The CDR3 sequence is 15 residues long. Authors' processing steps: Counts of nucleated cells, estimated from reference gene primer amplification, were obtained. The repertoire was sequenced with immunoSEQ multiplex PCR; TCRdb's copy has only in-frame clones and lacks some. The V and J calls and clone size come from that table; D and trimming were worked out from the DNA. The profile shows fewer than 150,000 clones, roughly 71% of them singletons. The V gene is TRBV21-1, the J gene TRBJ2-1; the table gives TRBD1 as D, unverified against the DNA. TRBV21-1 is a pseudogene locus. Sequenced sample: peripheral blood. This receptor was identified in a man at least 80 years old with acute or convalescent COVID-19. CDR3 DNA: TGTGCCAGCAGCAAAACCCAGGGGGCGGACAATGAGCAGTTCTTC. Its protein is CASSKTQGADNEQFF.